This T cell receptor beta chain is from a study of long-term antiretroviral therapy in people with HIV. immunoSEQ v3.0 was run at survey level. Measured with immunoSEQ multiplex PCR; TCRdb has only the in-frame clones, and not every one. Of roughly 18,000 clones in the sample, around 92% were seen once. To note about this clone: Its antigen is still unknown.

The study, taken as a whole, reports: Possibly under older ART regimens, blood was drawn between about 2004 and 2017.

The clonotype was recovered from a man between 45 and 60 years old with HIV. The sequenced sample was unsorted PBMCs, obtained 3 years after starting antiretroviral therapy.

CDR3 in DNA: TGCGCCAGCAGCTGGGACAGGGATAACTATGGCTACACCTTC. Protein product: CASSWDRDNYGYTF. The chain links TRBV5-1 to TRBJ1-2; 9 bases agree with TRBD1. This CDR3 is 14 amino acids long. V trimming: 3 bases; J trimming: 1 base; junction bases outside the gene matches: 1. Germline-derived CDR1 and CDR2 are SGHRS and YFSETQ.